Shown below are 14 T cell receptor beta chains from a single sample sequenced in a study of T cell repertoires in cytomegalovirus infection. Their antigen targets remain unknown. TCRdb re-called the reads with MiXCR, one entry per CDR3 protein. The top ten clones hold 9.5% to 15% of a sample with 800,000 to 950,000 distinct CDR3 sequences, about 30% of them seen once. The sequencing here drew on cultured CD8+ T cells from PBMCs, taken from culture after CMV antigen stimulation. The receptors originated from a human donor in good health (CMV status not recorded). Some clones in this sample may be carry-over from other donors' samples.

This clonotype was recorded a few times. CDR3 loop: CASSYSDTEQETQYF. In DNA form, the CDR3 reads TGTGCCAGCAGTTACTCCGATACAGAGCAAGAGACCCAGTACTTC. This chain connects TRBV6-2 or TRBV6-3 to TRBJ2-5; D is undetermined. V lost 0 bases and J lost 2, with 10 bases in between. The CDR3 loop spans 15 amino acids. Germline loops: CDR1 MNHEY, CDR2 SVGEGT.

V is TRBV20-1 and J is TRBJ1-2, with 8 bases identical to TRBD1. CDR3 length: 11 residues. CDR1 is DFQATT, CDR2 SNEGSKA, per germline (reference sequence). Here the CDR3 DNA reads TGCAGCGGACAGGGTGGCTATGGCTACACCTTC. Its translation: CSGQGGYGYTF.

This clonotype appeared a few times. The chain is built from TRBV7-9 and TRBJ1-2; D not certain. V was clipped by 8 bases and J by 5 bases, with 9 bases between them. The CDR3 totals 11 residues. Per the germline V gene, CDR1 is SEHNR and CDR2 is FQNEAQ (reference sequence). Written as DNA, the CDR3 is TGTGCCAGCGACCATCCTTATGGCTACACCTTC. Translation gives CASDHPYGYTF.

The chain carries TRBV6-1 and TRBJ2-6; D is undetermined. CDR1 is MNHNS, CDR2 SASEGT, per germline. Trimming shortened V by 3 bases and J by 2 bases, and 11 bases separated the two germline ends. The CDR3 covers 16 residues. The CDR3 spells CASSDPQTTGANVLTF. As DNA, the CDR3 is TGTGCCAGCAGTGACCCACAAACGACTGGGGCCAACGTCCTGACTTTC.

This clonotype was counted only a few times. The CDR3 nucleotides read TGTGCCAGCAAGCAACCCGGGAACAATGAGCAGTTCTTC. Its translation: CASKQPGNNEQFF. The V call is TRBV6-1, the J call TRBJ2-1; tentatively, D is TRBD2 (5 bases). Germline loops: CDR1 MNHNS, CDR2 SASEGT. This CDR3 has 13 amino acids. Deletions cut 7 bases from V and 5 bases from J, with 12 bases between.

This clonotype was seen only a few times. The chain couples TRBV7-9 to TRBJ2-3; D might be TRBD2 (5 bases). This CDR3 region has 16 residues. V was clipped by 2 bases and J by 0 bases, with 12 bases between them. Germline assignment: CDR1 SEHNR and CDR2 FQNEAQ (reference sequence). The CDR3 loop is CASSLRERDSTDTQYF. CDR3 bases: TGTGCCAGCAGCTTAAGAGAGAGGGATAGCACAGATACGCAGTATTTT.

CDR3 in amino acids: CASSLRPQHGYTF. The CDR3 DNA reads TGTGCCAGCAGTCTTCGCCCCCAACATGGCTACACCTTC. The gene calls are TRBV6-5 and TRBJ1-2; D unresolved. This CDR3 contains 13 residues. The V end lost 5 bases, the J end lost 6 bases, and 13 bases lay between the germline ends. Germline-derived CDR1 and CDR2 are MNHEY and SVGAGI.

This clonotype was seen a few times. V gene TRBV7-9 combines with J gene TRBJ1-4, with 9 bases aligning to TRBD1. Germline loops: CDR1 SEHNR, CDR2 FQNEAQ (reference sequence). Trimming cost V 5 bases and J 8 bases; bases outside gene matches: 6. CDR3 length: 14 amino acids. For the CDR3, the DNA is TGTGCCAGCAGCCAAACAGGGGGCATCGAAAAACTGTTTTTT. This sequence encodes CASSQTGGIEKLFF.

This clonotype was found a few times. The V gene is TRBV27, the J gene TRBJ1-4; D ambiguous. CDR1 is MNHEY and CDR2 is SMNVEV in the germline V gene (reference sequence). The CDR3 spans 14 residues. Trimming pared 3 bases from V and 8 bases from J, leaving 13 bases between. The CDR3 protein is CASSLGRDQEKLFF. The CDR3, as DNA: TGTGCCAGCAGTTTGGGGAGGGATCAAGAAAAACTGTTTTTT.

This clonotype appeared a few times. CDR3 sequence: CASSETQGPYEQYF. CDR3 nucleotide sequence: TGCGCCAGCAGTGAGACACAGGGCCCCTACGAGCAGTACTTC. The V call is TRBV10-1, the J call TRBJ2-7; TRBD1 might be the D (6 bases). The V gene's germline CDR1 is WNHNN and CDR2 SYGVQD (reference sequence). The CDR3 totals 14 residues. Trimming cost V 2 bases and J 2 bases, with 10 bases left between them.

This chain joins TRBV4-3 and TRBJ1-2; D gene unclear. The CDR3 contains 14 residues. Germline CDR1 and CDR2: LGHNA and YSLEER. The germline V and J ends were trimmed by 0 bases and 8 bases, with 13 bases remaining between them. CDR3 sequence: CASSQDQTLGGYTF. In nucleotides, the CDR3 is TGCGCCAGCAGCCAAGATCAGACCTTGGGAGGCTACACCTTC.

This chain joins TRBV20-1 and TRBJ1-1; D is unclear. CDR1 is DFQATT, CDR2 SNEGSKA, per germline (reference sequence). The CDR3 spans 12 residues. Trimming cost V 5 bases and J 2 bases, with 9 bases left between them. The DNA for the CDR3 is TGCAGTGCTCCTGACCCTAACACTGAAGCTTTCTTT. Its protein product is CSAPDPNTEAFF.

The V and J genes are TRBV2 and TRBJ1-1, with D perhaps matching TRBD1 (6 bases). Trimming shortened V by 7 bases and J by 5 bases, and 17 bases separated the two germline ends. CDR1 and CDR2 from the germline V gene are SNHLY and FYNNEI. The CDR3 loop spans 14 amino acids. CDR3 DNA: TGTGCCAGCATCCTTAGGGGGGCCGGAACTGAAGCTTTCTTT. It yields the protein CASILRGAGTEAFF.

This clonotype was picked up a small number of times. The chain links TRBV19 to TRBJ1-2; 7 bases line up with TRBD1. Germline V gives CDR1 LNHDA, CDR2 SQIVND (reference sequence). V trimming: 3 bases; J trimming: 4 bases; junction bases outside the gene matches: 8. This CDR3 region has 15 residues. The CDR3 coding sequence is TGTGCCAGTAGTATTCTCCGGGACAGCCCCTATGGCTACACCTTC. Amino acid sequence: CASSILRDSPYGYTF. The whole variable domain, remainder taken from reference TRBV19 and TRBJ1-2, is DGGITQSPKYLFRKEGQNVTLSCEQNLNHDAMYWYRQDPGQGLRLIYYSQIVNDFQKGDIAEGYSVSREKKESFPLTVTSAQKNPTAFYLCASSILRDSPYGYTFGSGTRLTVV.